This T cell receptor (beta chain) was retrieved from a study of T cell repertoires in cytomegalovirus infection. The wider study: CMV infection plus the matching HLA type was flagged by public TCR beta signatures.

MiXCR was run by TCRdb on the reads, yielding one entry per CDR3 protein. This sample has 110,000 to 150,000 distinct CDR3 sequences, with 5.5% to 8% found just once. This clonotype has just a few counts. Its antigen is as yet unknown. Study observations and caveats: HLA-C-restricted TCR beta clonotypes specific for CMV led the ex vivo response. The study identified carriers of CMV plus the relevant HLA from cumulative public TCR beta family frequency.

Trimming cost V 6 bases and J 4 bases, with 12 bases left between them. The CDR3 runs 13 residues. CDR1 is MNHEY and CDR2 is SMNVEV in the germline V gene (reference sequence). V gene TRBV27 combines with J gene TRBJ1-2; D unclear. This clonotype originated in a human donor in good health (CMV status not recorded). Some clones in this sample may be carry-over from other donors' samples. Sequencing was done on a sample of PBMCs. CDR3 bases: TGTGCCAGCAGCCCATCAGTCGTCTATGGCTACACCTTC. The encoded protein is CASSPSVVYGYTF.